Reported below is one T cell receptor beta chain. Its target antigen remains unknown. The record has no base qualities; no much larger clone is one base away. RNA was extracted using the RNeasy kit, and about 0.5 to 1 ug of the RNA was reverse transcribed with random hexamers. TCR beta CDR3 regions were amplified with the immunoSEQ multiplex PCR assay covering 54 Vbeta and 13 Jbeta segments. To correct PCR amplification bias, a synthetic template baseline was used for both primer optimization and computational correction. The study's own analysis went as follows. Reads were annotated to V, D and J genes according to IMGT and were analyzed with immunoSEQ Analyzer, with only productive sequences retained. Clonality was calculated as one minus the Shannon entropy normalized by log2 of the number of productive unique sequences. For each patient and control, public and private clones were evaluated among the 100 most prevalent clones. Susac-specific clones were defined as absent from healthy and MS cohorts, 800 to 1,200 published viral clones and other ImmuneACCESS disease sequences. The public sequencing data were trimmed at Q25 with fastp and processed into clonotypes with MiXCR by TCRdb, which kept only in-frame beta chains. Entries that share a CDR3 protein sequence are merged under the most common genes and DNA. The V and J calls, along with clone size, are taken from TCRdb and not from the paper's own processing. For this sample the table gives fewer than 200,000 distinct CDR3 sequences, of which 90% to 95% were detected only once. 0.12% of the sample is taken by the ten largest.

From the germline V gene (reference sequence), CDR1 is GTSNPN and CDR2 is SVGIG. The CDR3 has 13 amino acids, counting the end cysteine and phenylalanine. Solely the CDR3 DNA is kept, with 39 bases framed from the first base. Cut back by 4 bases and 0 bases, the V and J ends lie 7 bases apart. The data were obtained in a study of CD8 T cells in Susac syndrome (dated by TCRdb to between 2019 and 2020). Regarding the research as a whole: Among the Susac syndrome patients who were sequenced, clinically active disease was present in six and clinical remission was observed in under ten. The study used repertoire sequencing to test whether antigen drove CD8+ T cell activation and differentiation in Susac syndrome. Susac syndrome patients were therapy-naive, on corticosteroids (some also receiving IVIg), or on IVIg alone at blood withdrawal. The full study reports these points: The TCR sequencing and HLA analysis was acknowledged to have included a relatively small number of individuals. The CD4+ T cell repertoire of patients with Susac syndrome showed no detectable clonal expansion.

High-throughput TCR beta sequencing profiled peripheral blood CD8+ and CD4+ T cells from healthy donors, Susac syndrome patients and multiple sclerosis patients. The Susac syndrome patients fulfilled recently defined diagnostic criteria for definite or probable disease. Bulk CD8+ and CD4+ T cells were purified by magnetic negative isolation, whereas CD8+ TEMRA cells were enriched by FACS. Blood was drawn into EDTA tubes, processed within 24 hours, and PBMCs were isolated by density gradient centrifugation. PBMCs intended for TCR sequencing were frozen in liquid nitrogen and were later thawed in a 37 degrees C water bath. A purity of at least 90% was achieved for sorted or isolated CD4+, CD8+ and CD8+ TEMRA cells.

The chain is made from TRBV30 and TRBJ2-4; the D assignment is uncertain and may be TRBD1 or TRBD2, with 5 bases supporting each. Sequenced sample: CD4+ T cells from PBMCs. The source of this sequence is a human donor with Susac syndrome. Here is the DNA: TGTGCCTGGACGGGGCTAGCCAAAAACATTCAGTACTTC. It specifies CAWTGLAKNIQYF.